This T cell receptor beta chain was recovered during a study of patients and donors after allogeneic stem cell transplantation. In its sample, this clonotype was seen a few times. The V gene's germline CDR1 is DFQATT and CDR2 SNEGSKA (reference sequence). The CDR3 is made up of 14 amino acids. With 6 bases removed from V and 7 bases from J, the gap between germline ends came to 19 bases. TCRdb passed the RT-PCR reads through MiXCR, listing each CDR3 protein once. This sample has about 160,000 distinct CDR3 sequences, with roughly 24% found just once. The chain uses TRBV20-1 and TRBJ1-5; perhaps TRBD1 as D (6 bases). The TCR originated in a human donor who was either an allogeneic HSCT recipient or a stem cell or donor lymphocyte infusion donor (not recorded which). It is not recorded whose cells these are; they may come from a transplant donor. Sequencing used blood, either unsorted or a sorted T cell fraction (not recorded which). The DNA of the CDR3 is TGCAGTGCGACTCCGGGACAAGGGGGGCAGCCCCAGCATTTT. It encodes CSATPGQGGQPQHF.